The 27 T cell receptor beta chains given below trace back to one sample, sequenced in a study of blood T cell repertoires in COVID-19. Libraries were prepared by immunoSEQ multiplex PCR; TCRdb keeps only in-frame clonotypes and omits some of them. In the table there are approximately 210,000 clones, around 86% of which are singletons. Sequencing was performed on peripheral blood. The receptors stem from a man in his thirties or forties who had recovered from COVID-19.

The chain combines TRBV6-5 with TRBJ2-7; D is undetermined. Trimming took off 4 bases at V and 3 bases at J, with 10 bases between the two ends. CDR1 and CDR2 from the germline V gene are MNHEY and SVGAGI. The CDR3 consists of 13 residues. The CDR3: CASSFRSGYEQYF. In DNA, the CDR3 is TGTGCCAGCAGTTTCCGGTCTGGCTACGAGCAGTACTTC.

V and J are TRBV6-5 and TRBJ2-4; D remains ambiguous. V gave up 0 bases and J gave up 8 bases, with 17 bases separating them. The CDR3 contains 16 residues. The germline CDR1 and CDR2 sequences are MNHEY and SVGAGI. CDR3 loop: CASSYSTGTRGHIQYF. In DNA, the CDR3 is TGTGCCAGCAGTTACTCGACGGGTACTCGAGGCCACATTCAGTACTTC.

The J gene is TRBJ2-7, the V gene TRBV5-1, with a possible D match to TRBD2 (5 bases). V lost 4 bases and J 4 bases, leaving 18 bases between the germline ends. Germline CDR1 is SGHRS and CDR2 is YFSETQ. The CDR3 is 15 residues long. CDR3 protein: CASSVREGFEYEQYF. In DNA, the CDR3 is TGCGCCAGCAGCGTTCGAGAGGGATTTGAGTACGAGCAGTACTTC.

The chain recombines TRBV30 with TRBJ2-5, with 7 nucleotides matching TRBD1. Germline V gives CDR1 GTSNPN, CDR2 SVGIG (reference sequence). Losses at the gene ends were 1 base for V and 5 bases for J; bases not matched to a gene: 4. CDR3 size: 13 residues. In DNA, the CDR3 is TGTGCCTGGAGTGGACAGGGTGGGGAGACCCAGTACTTC. As protein: CAWSGQGGETQYF. Using reference TRBV30 and TRBJ2-5 for the parts outside the CDR3, the full variable domain is SQTIHQWPATLVQPVGSPLSLECTVEGTSNPNLYWYRQAAGRGLQLLFYSVGIGQISSEVPQNLSASRPQDRQFILSSKKLLLSDSGFYLCAWSGQGGETQYFGPGTRLLVL.

Details on this clone: Other DNA sequences of this sample code for an identical CDR3. CDR3 DNA: TGCGCCAGCTCCGGGGAGGGGAACACTGAAGCTTTCTTT. This gives the protein CASSGEGNTEAFF. The gene calls are TRBV5-1 and TRBJ1-1, with unresolved D. The CDR3 is 13 residues long. Germline assignment: CDR1 SGHRS and CDR2 YFSETQ. V lost 7 bases, J lost 1 base, and 11 bases lay in between.

The gene calls are TRBV7-8 and TRBJ1-1; maybe TRBD1 (6 bases). The CDR3 is made up of 16 amino acids. V was pared by 1 base and J by 1 base, with 13 bases between. In germline, CDR1 is SGHVS, CDR2 FQNEAQ. The CDR3 coding sequence is TGTGCCAGCAGCTTAGTTGGGGGGGGCGCGAACACTGAAGCTTTCTTT. Translating gives CASSLVGGGANTEAFF.

The rearrangement uses TRBV3-1 (or the pseudogene TRBV3-2) and TRBJ2-3; TRBD2 matches at 13 bases. The CDR3 has 16 amino acids. V lost 4 bases and J lost 4; bases outside the gene matches: 5. The germline V gene encodes CDR1 LGHDT and CDR2 YNNKEL (reference sequence). CDR3 residues: CASSRTSGGGADTQYF. The CDR3 DNA follows: TGTGCCAGCAGCCGGACTAGCGGGGGAGGAGCAGATACGCAGTATTTT.

The chain recombines TRBV4-3 with TRBJ1-1, with TRBD1 as a possible D gene (5 bases). Germline-derived CDR1 and CDR2 are LGHNA and YSLEER. This CDR3 contains 14 residues. V lost 0 bases and J lost 6, with 11 bases in between. The CDR3 is CASSQDIRVPEAFF. The CDR3 nucleotides are TGCGCCAGCAGCCAAGACATCAGGGTTCCTGAAGCTTTCTTT.

This clone was recorded once. The chain combines TRBV30 with TRBJ2-1; TRBD2 aligns across 9 bases. This CDR3 contains 13 residues. J gave up 6 bases and V 7 bases, and 7 bases lay outside the gene matches. From germline, CDR1 is GTSNPN and CDR2 SVGIG (reference sequence). The CDR3 DNA reads TGTGCCTTGACGAGCGGGGGGAGCAATGAGCAGTTCTTC. It encodes CALTSGGSNEQFF. The variable domain in full, completed from reference TRBV30 and TRBJ2-1, reads SQTIHQWPATLVQPVGSPLSLECTVEGTSNPNLYWYRQAAGRGLQLLFYSVGIGQISSEVPQNLSASRPQDRQFILSSKKLLLSDSGFYLCALTSGGSNEQFFGPGTRLTVL.

This chain joins TRBV7-9 and TRBJ1-1, with D uncertain. This CDR3 region has 18 residues. Germline assignment: CDR1 SEHNR and CDR2 FQNEAQ (reference sequence). V shed 1 base and J shed 1 base, with 19 bases lying between them. CDR3 loop: CASSLVSGYRARNTEAFF. The CDR3 nucleotides are TGTGCCAGCAGCTTAGTTTCGGGGTATAGGGCGAGGAACACTGAAGCTTTCTTT.

The CDR3: CASSVATGLNTGELFF. Here the CDR3 DNA reads TGTGCCAGCAGCGTAGCTACAGGGCTGAACACCGGGGAGCTGTTTTTT. The chain has TRBV9 and TRBJ2-2, with a weak D call TRBD1 (6 bases). The CDR3 has 16 amino acids. Looked up from germline, CDR1 is SGDLS and CDR2 is YYNGEE. Trimming cost V 0 bases and J 1 base, with 10 bases left between them. Full variable domain (missing parts from reference TRBV9 and TRBJ2-2): DSGVTQTPKHLITATGQRVTLRCSPRSGDLSVYWYQQSLDQGLQFLIQYYNGEERAKGNILERFSAQQFPDLHSELNLSSLELGDSALYFCASSVATGLNTGELFFGEGSRLTVL.

This rearrangement joins TRBV30 to TRBJ2-1, with 8 bases matching TRBD1. This CDR3 comprises 13 residues. The V segment lost 3 bases and the J segment 7 bases; nucleotides outside the gene matches: 5. Germline V gene lookup returns CDR1 GTSNPN and CDR2 SVGIG (reference sequence). The CDR3 spells CAWSGQGMNEQFF. In nucleotides, the CDR3 is TGTGCCTGGAGCGGACAGGGAATGAATGAGCAGTTCTTC.

The chain combines TRBV18 with TRBJ2-7; no clear D gene. Germline values: CDR1 KGHSH, CDR2 LQKENI. CDR3 length: 12 residues. Between the trimmed V and J ends, which lost 4 bases and 3 bases, there was a span of 7 bases. The CDR3 here is CASSQDFYEQYF. The DNA of the CDR3 is TGTGCCAGCTCACAAGACTTCTACGAGCAGTACTTC.

J is TRBJ1-2 and V is TRBV7-9; D gene uncertain. The CDR3 spans 15 residues. Germline-derived CDR1 and CDR2 are SEHNR and FQNEAQ (reference sequence). Trimming left V 2 bases short and J 7 bases short, with 17 bases between. The CDR3 DNA reads as TGTGCCAGCAGCTTATCTCGGGAGTCCGCGGCTGGCTACACCTTC. Its translation is CASSLSRESAAGYTF.

The V call is TRBV2, the J call TRBJ1-6; D gene uncertain. V was shortened by 4 bases and J by 6 bases, with 7 bases between the two germline ends. The CDR3 sequence is 13 residues long. Germline CDR1 and CDR2: SNHLY and FYNNEI. The CDR3 here is CASSGDFNSPLHF. The CDR3 DNA reads TGTGCCAGCAGTGGAGACTTTAATTCACCCCTCCACTTT.

This rearrangement joins TRBV25-1 to TRBJ1-1; D uncertain. The germline V and J ends were trimmed by 1 base and 8 bases, with 11 bases remaining between them. From germline, CDR1 is MGHDK and CDR2 SYGVNS. There are 13 residues in the CDR3. The CDR3 region has the DNA TGTGCCAGCAGTGAATCCCCAGGCCGAGAAGCTTTCTTT. Protein sequence: CASSESPGREAFF.

The rearrangement links TRBV27 to TRBJ1-2; 7 bases are a match to TRBD1. This CDR3 is built from 12 residues. V dropped 9 bases and J dropped 5; count of bases not matched to a gene: 6. Germline V lookup: CDR1 MNHEY, CDR2 SMNVEV (reference sequence). The chain's CDR3 is CASGDSLYGYTF. The CDR3 region has the DNA TGTGCCAGTGGGGACAGTTTATATGGCTACACCTTC.

This sequence joins TRBV5-1 and TRBJ1-1; the D is unclear. Germline V gene lookup returns CDR1 SGHRS and CDR2 YFSETQ. This CDR3 is built from 14 residues. V lost 0 bases to trimming and J lost 1 base, with 7 bases between them. The CDR3 DNA reads as TGCGCCAGCAGCTTGGACGGGAAGAACACTGAAGCTTTCTTT. Its translation: CASSLDGKNTEAFF.

The chain uses TRBV4-1 and TRBJ2-2, with 13 bases lining up with TRBD2. Germline loops: CDR1 MGHRA, CDR2 YSYEKL. The length of the CDR3 is 15 residues. Losses at the gene ends were 8 bases for V and 5 bases for J; bases not matched to a gene: 5. CDR3 sequence reads: CASGEGLAGTGELFF. Here the CDR3 DNA reads TGCGCCAGCGGGGAGGGACTAGCGGGGACCGGGGAGCTGTTTTTT.

The chain joins TRBV7-9 to TRBJ1-3; D is unresolved. Germline V gives CDR1 SEHNR, CDR2 FQNEAQ (reference sequence). V dropped 1 base and J dropped 8 bases, with 9 bases sitting between them. The CDR3 has 13 amino acids. CDR3 region: CASSLVVEHTIYF. CDR3 in DNA: TGTGCCAGCAGCTTAGTAGTTGAGCACACCATATATTTT.

The chain is built from TRBV5-6 and TRBJ2-5; 12 positions match TRBD1. The CDR3 length is 14 residues. Losses at the gene ends were 3 bases for V and 7 bases for J; bases not matched to a gene: 4. Germline lookup yields CDR1 SGHDT and CDR2 YYEEEE. This CDR3 reads CASSWGQGAGTQYF. Here the CDR3 DNA reads TGTGCCAGCAGCTGGGGACAGGGGGCCGGGACCCAGTACTTC.

V is TRBV6-4 and J is TRBJ2-3, with D maybe TRBD1 (6 bases). V was pared by 0 bases and J by 6 bases, with 13 bases between. Germline V gives CDR1 MRHNA, CDR2 SNTAGT. The CDR3 totals 15 residues. CDR3 loop: CASSDSWQGTDTQYF. For the CDR3, the DNA is TGTGCCAGCAGTGACTCTTGGCAGGGGACGGATACGCAGTATTTT.

The J gene is TRBJ2-2, the V gene TRBV5-6; TRBD2 might be the D (6 bases). The V end was cut by 1 base, the J end by 6 bases, with 16 bases between. The length of the CDR3 is 16 residues. In germline, CDR1 is SGHDT, CDR2 YYEEEE. The CDR3 DNA reads as TGTGCCAGCAGCTTGATTGGACTATCGGTCGCCGGGGAGCTGTTTTTT. It translates to CASSLIGLSVAGELFF.

This clone appeared a single time. The V call is TRBV5-1, the J call TRBJ2-5; TRBD1 agrees at 7 bases. The CDR3 length is 14 residues. V lost 5 bases to trimming and J lost 7 bases; unmatched junction nucleotides: 11. Germline V lookup: CDR1 SGHRS, CDR2 YFSETQ. The CDR3 protein is CASSPKDRRGTQYF. The DNA of the CDR3 is TGCGCCAGCAGTCCTAAGGACAGGCGTGGGACCCAGTACTTC.

The V call is TRBV19, the J call TRBJ1-1; 11 bases line up with TRBD1. Germline V gene data show CDR1 as LNHDA and CDR2 as SQIVND (reference sequence). After removal of 8 bases from V and 4 bases from J, the junction contained 15 bases not matched to a gene. The CDR3 totals 17 residues. The CDR3 DNA follows: TGTGCCAGTGGCTTAGGACAGGGGGCTAGGTTTTTCACTGAAGCTTTCTTT. Translated: CASGLGQGARFFTEAFF.

This chain uses TRBV25-1 with TRBJ1-2, with TRBD1 matching 8 bases. J gave up 6 bases and V 5 bases, and 8 bases lay outside the gene matches. From germline, CDR1 is MGHDK and CDR2 SYGVNS. This CDR3 has 14 residues. The CDR3 nucleotides are TGTGCCAGCAGTACTCCGGGACAGGCTCATGGCTACACCTTC. It encodes CASSTPGQAHGYTF.

The chain uses TRBV7-9 and TRBJ2-7; TRBD1 might be the D (6 bases). Trimming took off 3 bases at V and 3 bases at J, with 12 bases between the two ends. The CDR3 totals 14 residues. Germline lookup yields CDR1 SEHNR and CDR2 FQNEAQ (reference sequence). CDR3 residues: CASSLSGQYYEQYF. CDR3 bases: TGTGCCAGCAGCTTGAGCGGACAGTACTACGAGCAGTACTTC.